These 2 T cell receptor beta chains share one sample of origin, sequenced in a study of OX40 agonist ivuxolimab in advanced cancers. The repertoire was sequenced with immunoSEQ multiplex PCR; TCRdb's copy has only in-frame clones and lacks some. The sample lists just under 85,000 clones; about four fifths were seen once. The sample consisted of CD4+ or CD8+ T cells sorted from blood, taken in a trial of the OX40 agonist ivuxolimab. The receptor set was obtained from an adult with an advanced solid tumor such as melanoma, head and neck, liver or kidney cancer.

CDR3 sequence reads: CASSFGTGGPNEQFF. CDR3 coding DNA: TGTGCCAGCAGCTTTGGGACAGGGGGCCCCAATGAGCAGTTCTTC. The V and J genes are TRBV7-2 and TRBJ2-1; TRBD1 matches at 12 bases. The CDR3 is made up of 15 amino acids. The junction had 3 bases not matched to a gene; V was cut back by 3 bases and J by 6 bases. Germline CDR1 reads SGHTA; CDR2 reads FQGNSA.

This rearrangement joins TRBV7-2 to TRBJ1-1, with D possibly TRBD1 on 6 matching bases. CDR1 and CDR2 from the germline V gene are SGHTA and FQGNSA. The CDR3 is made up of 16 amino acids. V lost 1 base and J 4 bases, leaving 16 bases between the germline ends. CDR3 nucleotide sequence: TGTGCCAGCAGCTTAGGAACCAACAGGGTCGGCACTGAAGCTTTCTTT. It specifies CASSLGTNRVGTEAFF.